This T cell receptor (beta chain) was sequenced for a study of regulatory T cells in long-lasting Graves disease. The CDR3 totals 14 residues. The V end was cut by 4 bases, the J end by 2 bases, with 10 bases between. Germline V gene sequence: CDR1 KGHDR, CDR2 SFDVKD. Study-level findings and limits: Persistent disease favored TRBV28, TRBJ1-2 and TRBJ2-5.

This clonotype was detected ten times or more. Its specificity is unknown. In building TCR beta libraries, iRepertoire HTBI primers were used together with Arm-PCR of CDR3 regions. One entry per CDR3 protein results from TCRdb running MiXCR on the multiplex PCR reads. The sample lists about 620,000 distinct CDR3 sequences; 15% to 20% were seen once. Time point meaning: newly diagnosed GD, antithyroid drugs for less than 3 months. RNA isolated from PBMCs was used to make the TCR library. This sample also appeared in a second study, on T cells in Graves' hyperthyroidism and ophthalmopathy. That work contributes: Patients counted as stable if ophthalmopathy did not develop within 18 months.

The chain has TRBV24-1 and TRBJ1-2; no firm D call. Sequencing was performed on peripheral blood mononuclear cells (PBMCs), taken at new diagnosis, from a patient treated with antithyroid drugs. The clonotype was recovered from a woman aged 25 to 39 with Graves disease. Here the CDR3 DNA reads TGTGCCACCAGTGACCCCGGACCAAACTATGGCTACACCTTC. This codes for CATSDPGPNYGYTF.